A single sample is the source of the 30 T cell receptor beta chains below, sequenced in a study of blood T cell repertoires in COVID-19. TCRdb's table, derived via immunoSEQ multiplex PCR, lists solely in-frame clones and lacks some. The data contain roughly 63,000 clones, 89% of them seen just once; the ten biggest clones take up approximately 7.4%. Sample: peripheral blood. These receptors all come from a man aged 45 to 65 with active COVID-19.

The J gene is TRBJ2-3, the V gene TRBV7-3; D not certain. Germline V lookup: CDR1 SGHTA, CDR2 FQGTGA. V lost 4 bases, J lost 6 bases, and 14 bases lay in between. The CDR3 has 14 amino acids. CDR3 region: CASSSGYSLDTQYF. CDR3 nucleotides: TGTGCCAGCAGCTCCGGGTATTCTTTGGATACGCAGTATTTT. Based on the CDR3 plus reference TRBV7-3 and TRBJ2-3, the full variable domain is GAGVSQTPSNKVTEKGKYVELRCDPISGHTALYWYRQSLGQGPEFLIYFQGTGAADDSGLPNDRFFAVRPEGSVSTLKIQRTERGDSAVYLCASSSGYSLDTQYFGPGTRLTVL.

This clone was detected ten times or more. The chain has TRBV11-2 and TRBJ1-1, with D unresolved. This CDR3 contains 17 residues. Germline V lookup: CDR1 SGHAT, CDR2 FQNNGV. V shed 0 bases and J shed 1 base, with 15 bases lying between them. CDR3 DNA: TGTGCCAGCAGCTTAGATCCGTACCCTGCAGGGAACACTGAAGCTTTCTTT. Residues: CASSLDPYPAGNTEAFF.

In DNA form, the CDR3 reads TGTGCTAGTGGTTTGGGGCAGGGGGTAGAGTACAATGAGCAGTTCTTC. Translation gives CASGLGQGVEYNEQFF. The rearrangement links TRBV12-5 to TRBJ2-1; 7 nucleotides align to TRBD1. The V and J ends lost 1 base and 4 bases, in that order; junction bases with no gene match: 7. CDR1 LGHNT and CDR2 FRNRAP come from the germline V gene. CDR3 size: 16 residues.

The rearrangement joins TRBV7-2 to TRBJ2-7, with 8 bases identical to TRBD2. V dropped 0 bases and J dropped 2; count of bases not matched to a gene: 9. The V gene's germline CDR1 is SGHTA and CDR2 FQGNSA. There are 17 residues in the CDR3. CDR3 coding DNA: TGTGCCAGCAGCTTAGCGAGGACTAGCTCCAGCCCCTACGAGCAGTACTTC. It specifies CASSLARTSSSPYEQYF.

V and J are TRBV3-1 (or the pseudogene TRBV3-2) and TRBJ2-3; TRBD2 aligns across 8 bases. Per germline, CDR1 LGHDT and CDR2 YNNKEL (reference sequence). The CDR3 loop spans 16 amino acids. The V and J ends lost 4 bases and 0 bases, in that order; junction bases with no gene match: 6. This chain's CDR3 is CASSPRRTSSTDTQYF. The CDR3 DNA is TGTGCCAGCAGCCCTCGGCGGACTAGCAGCACAGATACGCAGTATTTT.

The chain employs TRBV7-2 and TRBJ2-7, with D possibly being TRBD2 (6 bases). The V end was cut by 2 bases, the J end by 4 bases, with 12 bases between. This CDR3 is built from 14 residues. Germline CDR1 is SGHTA and CDR2 is FQGNSA. DNA of the CDR3: TGTGCCAGCAGCTTAATGACGGGGGAGTACGAGCAGTACTTC. This encodes CASSLMTGEYEQYF.

The chain couples TRBV14 to TRBJ2-1; 8 bases line up with TRBD2. Unmatched junction bases numbered 2, after V lost 1 base and J lost 0 bases. The CDR3 covers 16 residues. From germline, CDR1 is SGHDN and CDR2 FVKESK. This CDR3 reads CASSQGTSSSYNEQFF. The CDR3 nucleotides read TGTGCCAGCAGCCAAGGGACTAGCTCCTCCTACAATGAGCAGTTCTTC.

The chain has TRBV20-1 and TRBJ2-1; no reliable D call. The CDR3 is 11 residues long. Germline CDR1 DFQATT, CDR2 SNEGSKA (reference sequence). V lost 3 bases, J lost 6 bases, and 6 bases lay in between. The CDR3 region has the DNA TGCAGTGCTAGCACTATCAATGAGCAGTTCTTC. This translates into CSASTINEQFF.

Only one count was recorded for this clone. This chain uses TRBV5-1 with TRBJ2-1; 12 positions match TRBD2. CDR3 size: 17 residues. V shed 1 base and J 8 bases; nucleotides not matched to a gene: 10. Germline CDR1 SGHRS, CDR2 YFSETQ. CDR3 nucleotide sequence: TGCGCCAGCAGCTTGTCGCCTAGCGGGGGGGCAGAGTATGAGCAGTTCTTC. Amino acids: CASSLSPSGGAEYEQFF.

The chain has TRBV5-6 and TRBJ2-5; TRBD2 matches 15 bases. The CDR3 runs 17 residues. CDR1 and CDR2 from the germline V gene are SGHDT and YYEEEE. The junction had 10 bases not matched to a gene; V was cut back by 6 bases and J by 4 bases. The CDR3 DNA follows: TGTGCCAGCAACGCCGGGACTAGCGGGGGGAGAGGAGAGACCCAGTACTTC. Translation: CASNAGTSGGRGETQYF.

J is TRBJ2-3 and V is TRBV4-3; 11 bases line up with TRBD2. Germline V gene sequence: CDR1 LGHNA, CDR2 YSLEER. CDR3 length: 17 residues. The trim removed 0 bases at V and 5 bases at J, leaving 7 bases unmatched. CDR3 protein: CASSQDTSGGRIDTQYF. The CDR3 DNA reads as TGCGCCAGCAGCCAAGATACTAGCGGGGGACGTATAGATACGCAGTATTTT.

This chain links TRBV5-4 with TRBJ1-2, with D maybe TRBD1 (5 bases). The V and J ends lost 3 bases and 2 bases respectively, with 11 bases between them. CDR3 length equals 14 residues. Germline lookup yields CDR1 SGHNT and CDR2 YYREEE (reference sequence). The CDR3 region is CASSSPTDNYGYTF. DNA for the CDR3: TGTGCCAGCAGCTCACCGACAGACAACTATGGCTACACCTTC.

This rearrangement joins TRBV5-4 to TRBJ1-2; the D gene is possibly TRBD1 (5 bases). There are 13 residues in the CDR3. CDR1 and CDR2 from the germline V gene are SGHNT and YYREEE (reference sequence). The CDR3 protein is CAIEGRGNYGYTF. The CDR3 DNA reads as TGTGCTATCGAGGGGCGGGGGAACTATGGCTACACCTTC.

The V gene is TRBV20-1, the J gene TRBJ1-5; unclear D gene. The CDR3 is made up of 11 amino acids. The V end lost 1 base, the J end lost 4 bases, and 2 bases lay between the germline ends. Germline lookup yields CDR1 DFQATT and CDR2 SNEGSKA (reference sequence). In DNA form, the CDR3 reads TGCAGTGCTAGAGCTAATCAGCCCCAGCATTTT. Encoded protein: CSARANQPQHF.

The chain couples TRBV15 to TRBJ1-1; 7 nucleotides agree with TRBD1. The V and J ends lost 5 bases and 4 bases, in that order; junction bases with no gene match: 4. This CDR3 region has 13 residues. Germline lookup yields CDR1 LNHNV and CDR2 YYDKDF (reference sequence). CDR3 nucleotide sequence: TGTGCCACCAGCGGGAGGACAGGCACTGAAGCTTTCTTT. The encoded protein is CATSGRTGTEAFF.

This clone turned up a few times. The chain recombines TRBV19 with TRBJ1-3; no clear D gene. V lost 3 bases to trimming and J lost 0 bases, with 9 bases between them. CDR3 length: 15 amino acids. Germline assignment: CDR1 LNHDA and CDR2 SQIVND (reference sequence). The CDR3 bases are TGTGCCAGTAGTATCTTCTCAGGCTCTGGAAACACCATATATTTT. Its protein product is CASSIFSGSGNTIYF.

This chain uses TRBV7-3 with TRBJ2-7; 7 bases are a match to TRBD1. Germline V CDR1 and CDR2: SGHTA, FQGTGA. V lost 2 bases and J lost 3; bases outside the gene matches: 7. The CDR3 loop spans 15 amino acids. This CDR3 is CASSLGVGGGYEQYF. CDR3 DNA sequence: TGTGCCAGCAGCTTAGGAGTAGGGGGCGGCTACGAGCAGTACTTC. Filled out from reference TRBV7-3 and TRBJ2-7, the complete variable domain reads GAGVSQTPSNKVTEKGKYVELRCDPISGHTALYWYRQSLGQGPEFLIYFQGTGAADDSGLPNDRFFAVRPEGSVSTLKIQRTERGDSAVYLCASSLGVGGGYEQYFGPGTRLTVT.

This clone has a handful of counts. This rearrangement joins TRBV4-1 to TRBJ1-1; 7 bases match TRBD1. CDR3 size: 12 residues. From germline, CDR1 is MGHRA and CDR2 YSYEKL. V trimming: 0 bases; J trimming: 10 bases; junction bases outside the gene matches: 2. The CDR3 here is CASSQETGRAFF. The CDR3 DNA reads as TGCGCCAGCAGCCAAGAGACAGGGAGAGCTTTCTTT.

This clone came up once. V usage is TRBV6-6 and J usage is TRBJ2-3; TRBD2 might be the D (6 bases). Between the trimmed V and J ends, which lost 0 bases and 0 bases, there was a span of 10 bases. Germline V gives CDR1 MNHNY, CDR2 SVGAGI (reference sequence). The CDR3 loop spans 16 amino acids. This chain's CDR3 is CASSYSVGTSTDTQYF. The CDR3 nucleotides read TGTGCCAGCAGTTACTCGGTGGGGACTAGCACAGATACGCAGTATTTT.

This chain links TRBV14 with TRBJ1-2; D gene uncertain. Trimming removed 1 base from V and 11 bases from J, with 11 bases in between. Germline CDR1 reads SGHDN; CDR2 reads FVKESK. The CDR3 runs to 12 residues. The CDR3 sequence: CASSQGGRGYTF. CDR3 DNA: TGTGCCAGCAGCCAAGGAGGGCGCGGATACACCTTC. Full variable domain (rest looked up from reference TRBV14 and TRBJ1-2): EAGVTQFPSHSVIEKGQTVTLRCDPISGHDNLYWYRRVMGKEIKFLLHFVKESKQDESGMPNNRFLAERTGGTYSTLKVQPAELEDSGVYFCASSQGGRGYTFGSGTRLTVV.

The rearrangement links TRBV7-2 to TRBJ2-3; TRBD2 agrees at 9 bases. Germline V lookup: CDR1 SGHTA, CDR2 FQGNSA. The V gene end was trimmed by 6 bases and the J gene end by 3 bases; junction bases not matched to a gene: 4. This CDR3 is built from 14 residues. Here the CDR3 reads CASRAGGLTDTQYF. The DNA for the CDR3 is TGTGCCAGCAGGGCGGGGGGGCTGACAGATACGCAGTATTTT.

The chain combines TRBV2 with TRBJ1-5, with D tentatively TRBD1 (6 bases). CDR1 is SNHLY, CDR2 FYNNEI, per germline. Trimming removed 9 bases from V and 0 bases from J, with 24 bases in between. CDR3 length: 18 residues. CDR3 residues: CASYPDSRSLYSNQPQHF. The DNA for the CDR3 is TGTGCCAGTTACCCGGACAGCAGATCCTTATATAGCAATCAGCCCCAGCATTTT.

The genes are TRBV5-1 and TRBJ1-2; 8 bases map to TRBD1. After removal of 4 bases from V and 3 bases from J, the junction contained 2 bases not matched to a gene. Germline V lookup: CDR1 SGHRS, CDR2 YFSETQ. The CDR3 totals 13 residues. As DNA, the CDR3 is TGCGCCAGCAGCCCGGGACAGGACTATGGCTACACCTTC. Its protein is CASSPGQDYGYTF.

CDR3 nucleotides: TGTGCCAGCAGCCCTGGATTGAGCGGCGCCAAAACAGATACGCAGTATTTT. It codes for CASSPGLSGAKTDTQYF. The rearrangement links TRBV7-9 to TRBJ2-3; D is perhaps TRBD2 (5 bases). Trimming took 5 bases from V and 3 from J, leaving 21 bases between them. The germline CDR1 and CDR2 sequences are SEHNR and FQNEAQ (reference sequence). The CDR3 length is 17 residues.

The chain combines TRBV27 with TRBJ1-2; the D gene is possibly TRBD1 (6 bases). Trimming took off 2 bases at V and 8 bases at J, with 12 bases between the two ends. The CDR3 totals 13 residues. CDR1 is MNHEY and CDR2 is SMNVEV in the germline V gene (reference sequence). The CDR3 region is CASSLQGTRGYTF. Written as DNA, the CDR3 is TGTGCCAGCAGTTTACAGGGGACCAGAGGCTACACCTTC.

CDR3 region: CAWNPTGSYEQYF. The CDR3 DNA sequence: TGTGCCTGGAACCCGACAGGCTCCTACGAGCAGTACTTC. J is TRBJ2-7 and V is TRBV30; possible D gene TRBD1, 6 bases. The CDR3 consists of 13 residues. V was cut by 4 bases and J by 0 bases, with 10 bases left in between. Germline V gene sequence: CDR1 GTSNPN, CDR2 SVGIG (reference sequence).

The chain combines TRBV20-1 with TRBJ1-1; 8 bases align to TRBD1. Trimming at V came to 6 bases and at J to 4 bases, leaving 13 bases not matched to a gene. The CDR3 totals 15 residues. Germline V lookup: CDR1 DFQATT, CDR2 SNEGSKA (reference sequence). Here the CDR3 reads CSASSPTGGGTEAFF. The CDR3 nucleotides are TGCAGTGCGAGTTCTCCCACAGGGGGTGGCACTGAAGCTTTCTTT.

V gene TRBV5-4 combines with J gene TRBJ2-1, with D perhaps TRBD2 (5 bases). Trimming removed 1 base from V and 3 bases from J, with 14 bases in between. Germline-derived CDR1 and CDR2 are SGHNT and YYREEE (reference sequence). The CDR3 covers 16 residues. CDR3 sequence: CASSLPGGVNYNEQFF. In nucleotides, the CDR3 is TGTGCCAGCAGCTTGCCTGGAGGAGTGAACTACAATGAGCAGTTCTTC.

The chain carries TRBV9 and TRBJ1-1; 7 bases map to TRBD1. With V trimmed by 3 bases and J by 12 bases, 8 bases remained unmatched. This CDR3 is 12 amino acids long. In germline, CDR1 is SGDLS, CDR2 YYNGEE. The DNA of the CDR3 is TGTGCCAGCAGCGACGGCGGGACAGCCCCTTTCTTT. Translation: CASSDGGTAPFF.

The V and J genes are TRBV19 and TRBJ2-7, with TRBD1 matching 8 bases. This CDR3 has 16 residues. Germline V lookup: CDR1 LNHDA, CDR2 SQIVND (reference sequence). The V and J ends lost 4 bases and 3 bases, in that order; junction bases with no gene match: 11. The CDR3 nucleotides read TGTGCCAGTAGTACACCGGGACAACAGGGGGTCTACGAGCAGTACTTC. Protein: CASSTPGQQGVYEQYF. Full variable domain (remainder filled in from reference TRBV19 and TRBJ2-7): DGGITQSPKYLFRKEGQNVTLSCEQNLNHDAMYWYRQDPGQGLRLIYYSQIVNDFQKGDIAEGYSVSREKKESFPLTVTSAQKNPTAFYLCASSTPGQQGVYEQYFGPGTRLTVT.